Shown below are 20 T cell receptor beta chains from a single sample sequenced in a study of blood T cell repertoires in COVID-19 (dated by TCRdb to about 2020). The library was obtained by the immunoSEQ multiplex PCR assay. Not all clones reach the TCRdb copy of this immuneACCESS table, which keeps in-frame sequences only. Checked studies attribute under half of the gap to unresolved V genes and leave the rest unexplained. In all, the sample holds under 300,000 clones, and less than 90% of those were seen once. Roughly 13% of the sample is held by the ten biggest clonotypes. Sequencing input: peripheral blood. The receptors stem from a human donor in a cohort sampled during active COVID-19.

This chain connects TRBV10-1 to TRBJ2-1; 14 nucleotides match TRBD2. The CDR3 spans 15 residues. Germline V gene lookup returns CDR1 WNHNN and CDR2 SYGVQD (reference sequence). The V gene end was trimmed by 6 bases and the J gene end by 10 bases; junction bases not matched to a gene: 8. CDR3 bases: TGCGCCAGCAGGAAGACTAGCGGGAGGGGAGGGGAGCAGTTCTTC. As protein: CASRKTSGRGGEQFF.

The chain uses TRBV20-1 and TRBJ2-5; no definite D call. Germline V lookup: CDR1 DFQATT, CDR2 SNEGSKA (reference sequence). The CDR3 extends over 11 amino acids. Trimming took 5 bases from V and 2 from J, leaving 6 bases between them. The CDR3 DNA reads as TGCAGTGCTGTCCCTCAAGAGACCCAGTACTTC. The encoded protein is CSAVPQETQYF.

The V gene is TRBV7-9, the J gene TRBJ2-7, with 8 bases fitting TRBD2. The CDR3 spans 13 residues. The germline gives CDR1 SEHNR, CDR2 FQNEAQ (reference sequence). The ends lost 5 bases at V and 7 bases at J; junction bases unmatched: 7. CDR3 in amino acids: CASSLLTSGEQYF. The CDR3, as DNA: TGTGCCAGCAGCCTGCTAACTAGCGGTGAGCAGTACTTC.

The CDR3 loop reads CAEKRTGVTEAFF. The DNA for the CDR3 is TGTGCCGAGAAAAGGACAGGTGTGACTGAAGCTTTCTTT. The gene calls are TRBV5-8 and TRBJ1-1, with TRBD1 identical over 7 bases. The length of the CDR3 is 13 residues. V shed 10 bases and J 5 bases; nucleotides not matched to a gene: 11. Germline-derived CDR1 and CDR2 are SGHTS and YDEGEE.

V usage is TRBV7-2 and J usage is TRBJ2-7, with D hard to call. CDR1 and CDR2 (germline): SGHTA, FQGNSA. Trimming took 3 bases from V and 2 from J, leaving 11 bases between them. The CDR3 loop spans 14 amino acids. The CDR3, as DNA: TGTGCCAGCAGCTTCGGTAGTAGCCCCTACGAGCAGTACTTC. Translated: CASSFGSSPYEQYF.

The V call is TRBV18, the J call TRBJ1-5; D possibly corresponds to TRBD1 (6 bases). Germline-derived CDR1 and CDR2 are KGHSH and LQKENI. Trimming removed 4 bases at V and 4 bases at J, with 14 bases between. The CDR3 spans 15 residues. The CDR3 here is CASSLVRDINQPQHF. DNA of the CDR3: TGTGCCAGCTCACTTGTTAGGGACATAAATCAGCCCCAGCATTTT.

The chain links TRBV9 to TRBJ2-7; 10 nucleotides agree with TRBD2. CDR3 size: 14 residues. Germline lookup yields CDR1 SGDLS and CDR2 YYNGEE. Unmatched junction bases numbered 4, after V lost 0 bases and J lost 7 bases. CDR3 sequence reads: CASSVDSGRAEQYF. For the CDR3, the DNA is TGTGCCAGCAGCGTAGACAGCGGGAGGGCAGAGCAGTACTTC.

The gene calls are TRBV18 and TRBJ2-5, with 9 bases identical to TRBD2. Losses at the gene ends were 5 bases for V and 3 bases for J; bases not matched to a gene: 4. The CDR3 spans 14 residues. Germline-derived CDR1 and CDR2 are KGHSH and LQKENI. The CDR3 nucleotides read TGTGCCAGCTCAGACGGACTAGCGAAAGAGACCCAGTACTTC. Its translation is CASSDGLAKETQYF.

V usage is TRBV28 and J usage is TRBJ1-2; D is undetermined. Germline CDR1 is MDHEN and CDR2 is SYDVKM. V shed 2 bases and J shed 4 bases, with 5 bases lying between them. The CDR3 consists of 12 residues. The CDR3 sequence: CASSLGSYGYTF. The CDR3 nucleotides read TGTGCCAGCAGTTTAGGCAGCTATGGCTACACCTTC.

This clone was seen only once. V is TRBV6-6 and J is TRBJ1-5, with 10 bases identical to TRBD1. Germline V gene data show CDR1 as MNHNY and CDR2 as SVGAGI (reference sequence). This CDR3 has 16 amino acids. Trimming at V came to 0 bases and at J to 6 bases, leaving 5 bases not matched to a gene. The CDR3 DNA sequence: TGTGCCAGCAGTTACTCGACAGGGGGCTTAAGTCAGCCCCAGCATTTT. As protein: CASSYSTGGLSQPQHF.

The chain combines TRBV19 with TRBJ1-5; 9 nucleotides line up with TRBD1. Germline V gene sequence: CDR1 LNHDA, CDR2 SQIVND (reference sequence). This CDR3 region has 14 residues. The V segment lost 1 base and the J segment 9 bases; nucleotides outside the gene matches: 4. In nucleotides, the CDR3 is TGTGCCAGTAGTATAGGACAGGGGGTTGGGCCCCAGCATTTT. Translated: CASSIGQGVGPQHF.

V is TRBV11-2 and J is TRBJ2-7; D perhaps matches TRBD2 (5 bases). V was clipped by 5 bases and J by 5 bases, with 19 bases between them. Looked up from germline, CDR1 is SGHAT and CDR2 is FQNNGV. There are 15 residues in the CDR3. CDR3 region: CASSPTRAGIHEQYF. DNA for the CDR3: TGTGCCAGCAGCCCCACACGGGCCGGGATCCACGAGCAGTACTTC.

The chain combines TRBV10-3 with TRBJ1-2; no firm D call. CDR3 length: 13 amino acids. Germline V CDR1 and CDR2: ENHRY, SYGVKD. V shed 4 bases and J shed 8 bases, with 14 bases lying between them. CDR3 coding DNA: TGTGCCATCAGTGGTGGGAGGGAGTACGGCTACACCTTC. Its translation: CAISGGREYGYTF.

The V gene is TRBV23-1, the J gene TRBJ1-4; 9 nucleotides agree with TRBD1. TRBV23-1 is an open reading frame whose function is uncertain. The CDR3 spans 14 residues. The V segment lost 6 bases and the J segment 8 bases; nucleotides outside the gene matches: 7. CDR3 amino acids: CASSPETGGEKLFF. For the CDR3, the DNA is TGCGCCAGCAGCCCCGAGACAGGGGGAGAAAAACTGTTTTTT.

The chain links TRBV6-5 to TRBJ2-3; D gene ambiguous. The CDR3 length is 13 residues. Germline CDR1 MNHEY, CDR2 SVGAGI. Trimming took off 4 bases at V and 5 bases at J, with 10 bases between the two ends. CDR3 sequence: CASSFLKRDTQYF. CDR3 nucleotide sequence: TGTGCCAGCAGTTTCCTAAAGAGAGATACGCAGTATTTT.

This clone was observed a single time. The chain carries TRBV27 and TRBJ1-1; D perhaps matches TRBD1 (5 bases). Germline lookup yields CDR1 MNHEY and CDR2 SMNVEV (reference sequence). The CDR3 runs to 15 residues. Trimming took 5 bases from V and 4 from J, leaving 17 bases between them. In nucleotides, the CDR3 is TGTGCCAGCAGTCCCCGGACCAATGGGGCCACTGAAGCTTTCTTT. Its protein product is CASSPRTNGATEAFF.

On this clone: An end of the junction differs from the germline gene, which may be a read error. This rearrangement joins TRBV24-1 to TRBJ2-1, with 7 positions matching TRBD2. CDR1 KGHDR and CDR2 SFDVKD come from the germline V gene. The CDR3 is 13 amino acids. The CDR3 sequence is CATSDLGAGRKIF. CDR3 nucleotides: TGTGCCACCAGTGATTTAGGAGCGGGAAGGAAAATCTTC.

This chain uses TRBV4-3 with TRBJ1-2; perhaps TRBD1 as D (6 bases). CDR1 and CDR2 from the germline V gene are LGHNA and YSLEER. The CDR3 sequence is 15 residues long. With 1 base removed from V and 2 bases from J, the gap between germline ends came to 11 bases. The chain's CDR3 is CASSQGWGQNYGYTF. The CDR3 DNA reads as TGCGCCAGCAGCCAAGGGTGGGGGCAAAACTATGGCTACACCTTC.

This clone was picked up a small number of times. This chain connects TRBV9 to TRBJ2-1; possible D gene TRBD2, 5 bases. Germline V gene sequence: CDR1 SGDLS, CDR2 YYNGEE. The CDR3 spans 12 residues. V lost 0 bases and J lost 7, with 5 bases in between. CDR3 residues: CASSVGLNEQFF. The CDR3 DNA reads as TGTGCCAGCAGCGTAGGACTAAATGAGCAGTTCTTC.

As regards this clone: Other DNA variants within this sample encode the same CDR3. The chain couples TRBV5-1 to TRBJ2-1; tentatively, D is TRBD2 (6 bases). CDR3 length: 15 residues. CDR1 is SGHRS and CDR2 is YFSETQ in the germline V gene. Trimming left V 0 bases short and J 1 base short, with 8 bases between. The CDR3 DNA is TGCGCCAGCAGCTTGGGTAGCGGTTCCTACAATGAGCAGTTCTTC. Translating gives CASSLGSGSYNEQFF.